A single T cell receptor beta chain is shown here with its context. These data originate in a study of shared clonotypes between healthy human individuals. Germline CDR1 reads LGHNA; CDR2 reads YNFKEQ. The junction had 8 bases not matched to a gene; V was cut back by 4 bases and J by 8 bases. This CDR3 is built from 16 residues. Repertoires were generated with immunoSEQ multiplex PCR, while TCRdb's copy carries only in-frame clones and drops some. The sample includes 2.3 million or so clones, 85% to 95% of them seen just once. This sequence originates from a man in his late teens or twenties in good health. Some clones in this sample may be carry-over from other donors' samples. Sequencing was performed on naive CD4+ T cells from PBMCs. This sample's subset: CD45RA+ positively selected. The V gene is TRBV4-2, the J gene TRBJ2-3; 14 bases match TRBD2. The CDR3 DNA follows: TGTGCCAGCAGCCCAGGGACTAGCGGGAGTACTGGTACGCAGTATTTT. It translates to CASSPGTSGSTGTQYF.